Sequencing of this T cell receptor (beta chain) was carried out in a study of read filtering for tumor transcriptome and immune sequencing. About the study: 8 patients were R-ISS I, some 15 were R-ISS II, 7 were R-ISS III. TCR-mapped reads were about 4.05 to 10.27 million with IR-seq versus roughly 80 to 1,300 with RNA-seq.

The V gene's germline CDR1 is LGHDT and CDR2 YNNKEL (reference sequence). Unmatched junction bases numbered 6, after V lost 2 bases and J lost 6 bases. There are 15 residues in the CDR3. Molecular barcoded adaptors covering alpha/delta and beta/gamma chains were used on roughly 400 ng RNA. TCRdb redid the calling of the reads with MiXCR, one entry per CDR3 protein. The sample contains fewer than 100,000 distinct CDR3 sequences, over 9% of which appear only once. Study results and limitations: In IR-seq, single-read clonotypes were approximately 79% of clonotypes but approximately 4% of reads. The sorted CD138-negative fraction was a mixed bone marrow immune population, not purified T cells.

With respect to this clonotype: The antigen remains undetermined.

Sequencing used a population of CD138-negative cells sorted from bone marrow. The V call is TRBV3-1, the J call TRBJ1-1, with TRBD1 matching over 10 bases. This TCR came from a donor at least 40 years old with multiple myeloma. The CDR3 coding sequence is TGTGCCAGCAGCCAACGGACAGGGGGATCTCCTGAAGCTTTCTTT. It translates to CASSQRTGGSPEAFF.